The clone carrying this TCR beta chain showed up many times. The data derive from a study of identical twins. TCRdb re-called the 5' RACE reads through MiXCR, storing one row per CDR3 protein. In the table there are roughly 540,000 distinct CDR3 sequences, approximately 22% of which are singletons. The CDR3 is 14 residues long. The trim removed 6 bases at V and 5 bases at J, leaving 8 bases unmatched. The donor group consisted entirely of healthy Caucasians. The data also belong to a second study, concerning T cells expressing NK-cell markers. That work adds: Obtained from sorted CD3+CD56+NKG2C+, CD3+CD56+NKG2C- and CD3+CD56-NKG2C+ T cells were the TCR beta repertoires. Several experiments confined sorting to alpha-beta TCR T cells with an anti-gamma-delta TCR antibody. Several donors showed these clonotypes also leading the CD3+CD56-NKG2C+ fraction.

The sequencing sample was made of CD4+ T cells sorted from blood. This chain joins TRBV12-3 or TRBV12-4 and TRBJ1-1; 8 bases match TRBD1. The clonotype originates from a woman between 18 and 29 years old in good health. The CDR3 region is CASRGQDGKTEAFF. The CDR3 nucleotides read TGTGCCAGCAGGGGACAGGACGGAAAGACTGAAGCTTTCTTT.